This TCR beta chain is drawn from a study of T cell responses to AZD1222 COVID-19 vaccine. In the case of this clone: The target antigen is unknown.

CDR3 size: 16 residues. From germline, CDR1 is KGHSH and CDR2 LQKENI. Trimming pared 3 bases from V and 5 bases from J, leaving 14 bases between. Study-wide results and caveats: Two doses of AZD1222 preceded a rise in Spike-specific TCR breadth and depth. Seropositive AZD1222 recipients at baseline numbered only five to seven. CD4 TCRs covered the whole spike, strongest at regions 160-218 and 743-854.

TCRdb keeps only in-frame clones here, not all; method: immunoSEQ multiplex PCR. Seen here are tens of thousands of clones, 86% observed once, and the top ten hold roughly 7.5%. This rearrangement joins TRBV18 to TRBJ1-6; maybe TRBD1 (5 bases). The sequences come from peripheral blood, collected 28 days after the second AZD1222 dose. This TCR derives from an adult who received the AZD1222 COVID-19 vaccine. The CDR3 nucleotides read TGTGCCAGCTCACCCCAGGGTACACCGGATAATTCACCCCTCCACTTT. Translated, it gives CASSPQGTPDNSPLHF.